The 32 T cell receptor beta chains below all came from one sample that was sequenced in a study of blood T cell repertoires in COVID-19. The assay was immunoSEQ multiplex PCR, and TCRdb's table has in-frame clones only and misses some. This sample has just over 80,000 clones, with around 76% found just once. Material for sequencing was peripheral blood. All receptors derive from a woman of 80 years or more with active or convalescent COVID-19.

The chain has TRBV5-1 and TRBJ2-3; no firm D call. Germline CDR1 reads SGHRS; CDR2 reads YFSETQ. Deletions cut 0 bases from V and 5 bases from J, with 7 bases between. The CDR3 is 13 residues long. The CDR3 sequence is CASSLAGEDTQYF. The CDR3 DNA reads as TGCGCCAGCAGCTTGGCCGGAGAAGATACGCAGTATTTT.

The J gene is TRBJ2-1, the V gene TRBV7-3; D call uncertain. Between the trimmed V and J ends, which lost 5 bases and 7 bases, there was a span of 15 bases. This CDR3 spans 14 amino acids. Germline V gene lookup returns CDR1 SGHTA and CDR2 FQGTGA. The CDR3 nucleotides are TGTGCCAGCAGCCCCGTTTCTTCCAGTAATGAGCAGTTCTTC. It codes for CASSPVSSSNEQFF.

This chain joins TRBV11-1 and TRBJ2-7; tentative D call: TRBD2 (6 bases). Per the germline V gene, CDR1 is SGHAT and CDR2 is FQDESV (reference sequence). The germline V and J ends were trimmed by 5 bases and 7 bases, with 24 bases remaining between them. The CDR3 extends over 16 amino acids. In DNA form, the CDR3 reads TGTGCCAGCAGCCCCACCATTCGGGGGATTCCCTTGGAGCAGTACTTC. Translated, it gives CASSPTIRGIPLEQYF. The complete variable domain, with remaining parts taken from reference TRBV11-1 and TRBJ2-7, reads EAEVAQSPRYKITEKSQAVAFWCDPISGHATLYWYRQILGQGPELLVQFQDESVVDDSQLPKDRFSAERLKGVDSTLKIQPAELGDSAMYLCASSPTIRGIPLEQYFGPGTRLTVT.

In this sample, this clone turned up once. The chain combines TRBV7-8 with TRBJ1-1; D remains unclear. V was clipped by 5 bases and J by 5 bases, with 15 bases between them. From germline, CDR1 is SGHVS and CDR2 FQNEAQ. This CDR3 spans 14 amino acids. The CDR3 loop is CASSLGPEETEAFF. DNA of the CDR3: TGTGCCAGCAGCCTCGGACCGGAGGAGACTGAAGCTTTCTTT.

This clone occurred once. One junction end disagrees with the germline gene, perhaps due to a read error. This chain connects TRBV18 to TRBJ2-7, with TRBD2 matching 12 bases. Germline values: CDR1 KGHSH, CDR2 LQKENI. The CDR3 runs 14 residues. CDR3 nucleotide sequence: TGTGCCAGCTCACCCTCCTTGACTAGCGGGGGTGAGCACTTC. This translates into CASSPSLTSGGEHF.

This chain uses TRBV9 with TRBJ1-1; 7 bases fit TRBD1. Trimming took 4 bases from V and 6 from J; bases not matched to a gene: 9. The CDR3 runs 14 residues. The germline V gene has CDR1 SGDLS and CDR2 YYNGEE. CDR3 DNA sequence: TGTGCCAGCAGCCCCCTCACCACAGGGGCTGAAGCTTTCTTT. Amino acid sequence: CASSPLTTGAEAFF.

J is TRBJ2-1 and V is TRBV20-1, with 7 bases matching TRBD2. Germline-derived CDR1 and CDR2 are DFQATT and SNEGSKA (reference sequence). This CDR3 spans 11 amino acids. CDR3 DNA sequence: TGCGGATACCTGGGGAGGGCAGGACAGTTCTTC. Protein product: CGYLGRAGQFF.

The chain is built from TRBV7-2 and TRBJ1-1; 7 nucleotides align to TRBD1. The junction had 2 bases not matched to a gene; V was cut back by 1 base and J by 3 bases. The CDR3 spans 14 residues. Germline values: CDR1 SGHTA, CDR2 FQGNSA. CDR3 protein: CASSLGGTDTEAFF. As DNA, the CDR3 is TGTGCCAGCAGCTTAGGGGGGACAGACACTGAAGCTTTCTTT.

The chain couples TRBV19 to TRBJ2-1; 7 bases match TRBD2. The V gene's germline CDR1 is LNHDA and CDR2 SQIVND (reference sequence). CDR3 size: 15 residues. J lost 0 bases, V lost 7 bases, and 6 bases had no gene match. The DNA for the CDR3 is TGTGCCAGTACCTCGGGACTACTCTCCTACAATGAGCAGTTCTTC. Its protein is CASTSGLLSYNEQFF.

V and J are TRBV19 and TRBJ1-3, with unresolved D. Looked up from germline, CDR1 is LNHDA and CDR2 is SQIVND (reference sequence). The CDR3 totals 13 residues. Trimming shortened V by 6 bases and J by 0 bases, and 6 bases separated the two germline ends. DNA for the CDR3: TGTGCCAGTAGAACAGCCTCTGGAAACACCATATATTTT. Amino acid sequence: CASRTASGNTIYF. The variable domain in full, with the rest retrieved from reference TRBV19 and TRBJ1-3, is DGGITQSPKYLFRKEGQNVTLSCEQNLNHDAMYWYRQDPGQGLRLIYYSQIVNDFQKGDIAEGYSVSREKKESFPLTVTSAQKNPTAFYLCASRTASGNTIYFGEGSWLTVV.

The V gene is TRBV5-6, the J gene TRBJ1-1; D unresolved. The germline V and J ends were trimmed by 10 bases and 3 bases, with 10 bases remaining between them. This CDR3 comprises 11 residues. Per the germline V gene, CDR1 is SGHDT and CDR2 is YYEEEE. CDR3 nucleotides: TGTGCCTCACAGAGGGACACTGAAGCTTTCTTT. It yields the protein CASQRDTEAFF.

The chain links TRBV7-2 to TRBJ1-5, with TRBD1 matching 8 bases. Trimming took 6 bases from V and 4 from J; bases not matched to a gene: 5. The CDR3 is made up of 14 amino acids. CDR1 is SGHTA and CDR2 is FQGNSA in the germline V gene. DNA for the CDR3: TGTGCCAGCAGTTCCGGACAGGGTAATCAGCCCCAGCATTTT. Its translation is CASSSGQGNQPQHF.

V gene TRBV18 combines with J gene TRBJ1-2; weak D call: TRBD1 (6 bases). Germline V lookup: CDR1 KGHSH, CDR2 LQKENI. The CDR3 totals 18 residues. V lost 4 bases to trimming and J lost 2 bases, with 23 bases between them. CDR3 region: CASSLPGTNNYLNYGYTF. The CDR3, as DNA: TGTGCCAGCTCACTCCCCGGGACAAATAATTATCTAAACTATGGCTACACCTTC.

In this sample, this clone turned up a few times. The genes are TRBV6-1 and TRBJ1-2; 8 positions match TRBD1. The V and J ends lost 1 base and 3 bases, in that order; junction bases with no gene match: 4. The CDR3 has 15 amino acids. Germline CDR1 reads MNHNS; CDR2 reads SASEGT. CDR3 DNA sequence: TGTGCCAGCAGTGAAGTAACGGGACAGGACTATGGCTACACCTTC. It encodes CASSEVTGQDYGYTF.

This CDR3 is CASTDTPGNTIYF. The CDR3 DNA follows: TGTGCCAGCACAGACACCCCTGGAAACACCATATATTTT. The rearrangement links TRBV28 to TRBJ1-3; D gene unclear. The CDR3 spans 13 residues. The germline V and J ends were trimmed by 7 bases and 2 bases, with 9 bases remaining between them. Germline V gives CDR1 MDHEN, CDR2 SYDVKM.

The chain links TRBV5-6 to TRBJ1-5, with 7 bases lining up with TRBD1. Germline V gene data show CDR1 as SGHDT and CDR2 as YYEEEE. The V and J ends lost 4 bases and 2 bases, in that order; junction bases with no gene match: 3. The CDR3 runs to 14 residues. CDR3 bases: TGTGCCAGCAGCAGGGACAGAGGCAATCAGCCCCAGCATTTT. This sequence encodes CASSRDRGNQPQHF.

The chain is built from TRBV27 and TRBJ2-5, with 12 bases matching TRBD2. This CDR3 region has 18 residues. V dropped 7 bases and J dropped 5; count of bases not matched to a gene: 17. Germline CDR1 and CDR2: MNHEY and SMNVEV (reference sequence). The CDR3 spells CASTPQGLAGRAGETQYF. The DNA for the CDR3 is TGTGCCAGCACCCCCCAGGGACTAGCGGGCCGGGCGGGTGAGACCCAGTACTTC.

The chain carries TRBV15 and TRBJ2-5; 8 bases align to TRBD1. Per the germline V gene, CDR1 is LNHNV and CDR2 is YYDKDF (reference sequence). This CDR3 contains 16 residues. J gave up 4 bases and V 1 base, and 8 bases lay outside the gene matches. The chain's CDR3 is CATSRVTGEVGETQYF. CDR3 bases: TGTGCCACCAGCAGAGTGACAGGGGAGGTCGGAGAGACCCAGTACTTC.

V usage is TRBV29-1 and J usage is TRBJ1-1, with D maybe TRBD1 (5 bases). The CDR3 has 14 residues. The V gene lost 7 bases and the J gene lost 1 base, with 16 bases spanning the gap. The germline gives CDR1 SQVTM, CDR2 ANQGSEA. The CDR3, as DNA: TGCAGCGCTTACCGTAGGGGAACGAACACTGAAGCTTTCTTT. This encodes CSAYRRGTNTEAFF.

This clone was counted only a few times. The rearrangement uses TRBV5-4 and TRBJ1-6; D possibly corresponds to TRBD1 (6 bases). Trimming pared 2 bases from V and 7 bases from J, leaving 25 bases between. Germline V CDR1 and CDR2: SGHNT, YYREEE (reference sequence). The CDR3 loop spans 19 amino acids. The CDR3 sequence is CASSFWDNGPDGFNSPLHF. Written as DNA, the CDR3 is TGTGCCAGCAGCTTTTGGGACAATGGACCAGACGGGTTCAATTCACCCCTCCACTTT.

The chain couples TRBV12-5 to TRBJ1-6; TRBD1 matches 7 bases. The CDR3 extends over 16 amino acids. The V gene's germline CDR1 is LGHNT and CDR2 FRNRAP. With 6 bases clipped from V and 9 bases from J, the junction kept 14 bases outside the gene matches. Here the CDR3 DNA reads TGTGCTAGTGGAGAATTTACAGGGGACGGATTTTCACCCCTCCACTTT. It is translated as CASGEFTGDGFSPLHF.

The rearrangement uses TRBV6-5 and TRBJ1-1; 7 bases map to TRBD1. CDR1 and CDR2 from the germline V gene are MNHEY and SVGAGI. The CDR3 is 13 residues long. With 6 bases clipped from V and 1 base from J, the junction kept 2 bases outside the gene matches. The DNA for the CDR3 is TGTGCCAGCAGCGGGACAGCGAACACTGAAGCTTTCTTT. It translates to CASSGTANTEAFF.

V and J are TRBV9 and TRBJ1-1, with D possibly being TRBD1 (5 bases). The CDR3 runs 14 residues. Between the trimmed V and J ends, which lost 4 bases and 1 base, there was a span of 11 bases. In germline, CDR1 is SGDLS, CDR2 YYNGEE. The CDR3 bases are TGTGCCAGCAGCTCCGGGCAGGGGAACACTGAAGCTTTCTTT. Its translation: CASSSGQGNTEAFF.

The chain couples TRBV5-1 to TRBJ1-4, with D possibly matching TRBD1 (6 bases). Looked up from germline, CDR1 is SGHRS and CDR2 is YFSETQ. CDR3 length: 16 amino acids. V shed 3 bases and J shed 3 bases, with 15 bases lying between them. CDR3 sequence reads: CASSWTGGQANEKLFF. Here the CDR3 DNA reads TGCGCCAGCAGCTGGACCGGGGGGCAGGCTAATGAAAAACTGTTTTTT.

The chain recombines TRBV12-3 or TRBV12-4 with TRBJ2-7; 8 bases fit TRBD1. The ends lost 6 bases at V and 6 bases at J; junction bases unmatched: 7. CDR3 size: 13 residues. The CDR3 bases are TGTGCCAGCAGCCTTAGACAGGGGTCCGAGCAGTACTTC. It translates to CASSLRQGSEQYF.

This clone appeared once. The chain employs TRBV12-3 or TRBV12-4 and TRBJ2-7; D ambiguous. V lost 3 bases and J 0 bases, leaving 6 bases between the germline ends. There are 13 residues in the CDR3. CDR3 sequence: CASSFGGSYEQYF. The CDR3 coding sequence is TGTGCCAGCAGTTTCGGCGGCTCCTACGAGCAGTACTTC.

V usage is TRBV25-1 and J usage is TRBJ1-1; 7 bases line up with TRBD1. From germline, CDR1 is MGHDK and CDR2 SYGVNS. This CDR3 spans 14 amino acids. The V and J ends lost 7 bases and 4 bases, in that order; junction bases with no gene match: 9. The CDR3 nucleotides read TGTGCCAGCATCTCGAACAGGGGCGGCACTGAAGCTTTCTTT. Its translation is CASISNRGGTEAFF.

V gene TRBV5-6 combines with J gene TRBJ2-7; 8 bases agree with TRBD1. V gave up 1 base and J gave up 5 bases; unmatched junction bases: 5. The CDR3 is 14 residues long. Germline CDR1 and CDR2: SGHDT and YYEEEE. DNA of the CDR3: TGTGCCAGCAGCTTGAGAACAGGGGGACACGAGCAGTACTTC. It encodes CASSLRTGGHEQYF.

The V call is TRBV9, the J call TRBJ2-2; no clear D. Germline CDR1 SGDLS, CDR2 YYNGEE. V gave up 7 bases and J gave up 0 bases, with 16 bases separating them. The CDR3 runs to 16 residues. The CDR3 DNA is TGTGCCAGCTCTCCGTGGGCAGCAGCGAACACCGGGGAGCTGTTTTTT. Its translation is CASSPWAAANTGELFF. Full variable domain (rest looked up from reference TRBV9 and TRBJ2-2): DSGVTQTPKHLITATGQRVTLRCSPRSGDLSVYWYQQSLDQGLQFLIQYYNGEERAKGNILERFSAQQFPDLHSELNLSSLELGDSALYFCASSPWAAANTGELFFGEGSRLTVL.

J is TRBJ2-7 and V is TRBV4-3; 7 positions match TRBD1. Germline V lookup: CDR1 LGHNA, CDR2 YSLEER. V was pared by 2 bases and J by 5 bases, with 18 bases of the junction left unmatched. This CDR3 is built from 18 residues. The CDR3 region is CASSQSPVRGLGKHEQYF. DNA of the CDR3: TGCGCCAGCAGCCAATCGCCGGTAAGGGGGCTGGGGAAGCACGAGCAGTACTTC.

The J gene is TRBJ2-3, the V gene TRBV4-1; D remains unclear. The CDR3 runs 16 residues. The germline V gene encodes CDR1 MGHRA and CDR2 YSYEKL. The V end was cut by 4 bases, the J end by 0 bases, with 14 bases between. The CDR3 DNA reads as TGCGCCAGCAGCCCCCCAGATTATTCTAGCACAGATACGCAGTATTTT. This sequence encodes CASSPPDYSSTDTQYF.

The gene calls are TRBV19 and TRBJ2-7; 8 nucleotides align to TRBD1. The V gene's germline CDR1 is LNHDA and CDR2 SQIVND (reference sequence). This CDR3 has 14 amino acids. Trimming at V came to 1 base and at J to 1 base, leaving 0 bases not matched to a gene. The CDR3 sequence: CASSIGTGSYEQYF. Here the CDR3 DNA reads TGTGCCAGTAGTATAGGGACAGGGTCCTACGAGCAGTACTTC. Variable domain in full (rest from reference TRBV19 and TRBJ2-7): DGGITQSPKYLFRKEGQNVTLSCEQNLNHDAMYWYRQDPGQGLRLIYYSQIVNDFQKGDIAEGYSVSREKKESFPLTVTSAQKNPTAFYLCASSIGTGSYEQYFGPGTRLTVT.